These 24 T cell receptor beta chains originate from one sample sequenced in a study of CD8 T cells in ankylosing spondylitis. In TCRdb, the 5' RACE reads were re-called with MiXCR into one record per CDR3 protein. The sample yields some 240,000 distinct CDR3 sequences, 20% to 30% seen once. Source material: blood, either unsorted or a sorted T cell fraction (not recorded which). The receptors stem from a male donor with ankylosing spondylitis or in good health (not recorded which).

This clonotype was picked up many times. CDR3: CASTPEYRGYEQYF. CDR3 DNA: TGTGCCAGCACCCCCGAGTACAGGGGCTACGAGCAGTACTTC. The rearrangement links TRBV12-3 or TRBV12-4 to TRBJ2-7; 7 bases align to TRBD1. CDR3 length equals 14 residues. V dropped 7 bases and J dropped 3; count of bases not matched to a gene: 9.

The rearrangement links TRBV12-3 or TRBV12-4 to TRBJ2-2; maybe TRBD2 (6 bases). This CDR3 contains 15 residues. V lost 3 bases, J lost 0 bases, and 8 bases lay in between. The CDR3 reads CASSLGRSNTGELFF. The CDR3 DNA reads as TGTGCCAGCAGTTTGGGGAGGTCGAACACCGGGGAGCTGTTTTTT.

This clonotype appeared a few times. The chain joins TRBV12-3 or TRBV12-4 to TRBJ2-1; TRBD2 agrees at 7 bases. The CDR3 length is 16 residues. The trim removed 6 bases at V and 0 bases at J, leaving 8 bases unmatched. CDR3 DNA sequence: TGTGCCAGCAGGCCTAGCGGCCCTAGCTCCTACAATGAGCAGTTCTTC. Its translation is CASRPSGPSSYNEQFF.

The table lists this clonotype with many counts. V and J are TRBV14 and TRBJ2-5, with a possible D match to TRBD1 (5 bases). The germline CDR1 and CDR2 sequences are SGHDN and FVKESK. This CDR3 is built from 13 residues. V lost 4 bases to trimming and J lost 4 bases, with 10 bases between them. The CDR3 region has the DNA TGTGCCAGCAGCCTCGACAGACTAGAGACCCAGTACTTC. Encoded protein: CASSLDRLETQYF.

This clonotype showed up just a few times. The CDR3 nucleotides read TGCGCCAGCAGCTGGACTAGCGGGGGCACCGGGGAGCTGTTTTTT. It specifies CASSWTSGGTGELFF. The rearrangement joins TRBV5-1 to TRBJ2-2; 13 bases agree with TRBD2. Germline values: CDR1 SGHRS, CDR2 YFSETQ. CDR3 size: 15 residues. V gave up 3 bases and J gave up 4 bases; unmatched junction bases: 0.

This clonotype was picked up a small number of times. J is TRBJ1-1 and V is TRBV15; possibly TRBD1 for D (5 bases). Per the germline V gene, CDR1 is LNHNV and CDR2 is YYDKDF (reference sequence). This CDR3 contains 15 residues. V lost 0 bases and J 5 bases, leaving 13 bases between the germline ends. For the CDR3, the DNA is TGTGCCACCAGCAGAGATCGGCAGGGACGGACTGAAGCTTTCTTT. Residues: CATSRDRQGRTEAFF.

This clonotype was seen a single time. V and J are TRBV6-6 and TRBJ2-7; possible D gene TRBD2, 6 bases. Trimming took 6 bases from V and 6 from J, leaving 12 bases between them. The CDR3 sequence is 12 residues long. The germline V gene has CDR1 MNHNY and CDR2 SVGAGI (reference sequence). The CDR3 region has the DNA TGTGCCAGCAGCCCGGAGGGGATCGAGCAGTACTTC. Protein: CASSPEGIEQYF.

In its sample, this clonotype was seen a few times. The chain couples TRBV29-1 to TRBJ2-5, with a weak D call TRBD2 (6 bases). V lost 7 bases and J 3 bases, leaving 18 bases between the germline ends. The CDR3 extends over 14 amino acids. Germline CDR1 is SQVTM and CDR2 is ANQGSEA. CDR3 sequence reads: CSGGPGGGKETQYF. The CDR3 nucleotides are TGCAGCGGCGGACCAGGCGGCGGGAAAGAGACCCAGTACTTC. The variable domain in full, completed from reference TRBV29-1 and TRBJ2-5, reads SAVISQKPSRDICQRGTSLTIQCQVDSQVTMMFWYRQQPGQSLTLIATANQGSEATYESGFVIDKFPISRPNLTFSTLTVSNMSPEDSSIYLCSGGPGGGKETQYFGPGTRLLVL.

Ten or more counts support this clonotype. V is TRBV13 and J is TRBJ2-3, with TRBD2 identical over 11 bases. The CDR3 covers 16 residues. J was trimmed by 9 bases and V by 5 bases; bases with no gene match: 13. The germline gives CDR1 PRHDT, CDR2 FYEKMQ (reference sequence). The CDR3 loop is CASSPNPTSGARTQYF. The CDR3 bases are TGTGCCAGCAGCCCAAACCCGACTAGCGGGGCAAGGACGCAGTATTTT.

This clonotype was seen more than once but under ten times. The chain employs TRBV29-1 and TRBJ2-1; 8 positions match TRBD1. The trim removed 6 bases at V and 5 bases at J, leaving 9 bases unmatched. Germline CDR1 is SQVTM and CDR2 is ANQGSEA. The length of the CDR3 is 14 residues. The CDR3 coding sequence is TGCAGCGTCGGGGACAGGACTGAAGACAATGAGCAGTTCTTC. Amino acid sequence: CSVGDRTEDNEQFF.

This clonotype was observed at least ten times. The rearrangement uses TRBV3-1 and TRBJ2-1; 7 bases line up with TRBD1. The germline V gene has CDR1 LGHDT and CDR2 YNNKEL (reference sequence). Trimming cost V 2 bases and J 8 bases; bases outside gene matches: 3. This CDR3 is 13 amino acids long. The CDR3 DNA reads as TGTGCCAGCAGCCAACAGGGGGTCGATGAGCAGTTCTTC. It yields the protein CASSQQGVDEQFF.

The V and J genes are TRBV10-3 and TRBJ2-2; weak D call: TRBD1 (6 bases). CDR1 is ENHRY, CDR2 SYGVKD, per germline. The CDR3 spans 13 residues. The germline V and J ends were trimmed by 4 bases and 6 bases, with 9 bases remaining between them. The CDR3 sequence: CAISAYRAGELFF. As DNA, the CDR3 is TGTGCCATCAGTGCCTACAGGGCCGGGGAGCTGTTTTTT.

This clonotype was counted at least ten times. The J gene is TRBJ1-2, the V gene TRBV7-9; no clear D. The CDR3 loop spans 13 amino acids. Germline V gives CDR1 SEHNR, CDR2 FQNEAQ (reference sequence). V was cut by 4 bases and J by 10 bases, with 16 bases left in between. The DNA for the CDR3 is TGTGCCAGCAGCTCCTATACCGGGGAAATCTACACCTTC. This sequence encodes CASSSYTGEIYTF.

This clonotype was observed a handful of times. CDR3 DNA sequence: TGTGCCAGCAGTGAAGACAGTTCCTACGAGCAGTACTTC. As protein: CASSEDSSYEQYF. This chain uses TRBV2 with TRBJ2-7; D call uncertain. V was clipped by 1 base and J by 1 base, with 5 bases between them. In germline, CDR1 is SNHLY, CDR2 FYNNEI. The CDR3 consists of 13 residues.

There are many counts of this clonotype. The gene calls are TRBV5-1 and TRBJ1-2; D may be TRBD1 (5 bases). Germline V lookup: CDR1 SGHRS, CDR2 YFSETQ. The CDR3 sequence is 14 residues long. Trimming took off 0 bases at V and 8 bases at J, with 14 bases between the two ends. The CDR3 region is CASSLAQQGDGYTF. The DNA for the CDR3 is TGCGCCAGCAGCTTGGCCCAGCAGGGAGACGGCTACACCTTC.

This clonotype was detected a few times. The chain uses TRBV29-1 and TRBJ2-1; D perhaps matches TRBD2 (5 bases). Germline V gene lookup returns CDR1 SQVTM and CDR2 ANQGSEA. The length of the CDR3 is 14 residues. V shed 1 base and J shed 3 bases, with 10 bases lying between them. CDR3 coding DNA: TGCAGCGTTGAAGGGCATACTAGCTACAATGAGCAGTTCTTC. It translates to CSVEGHTSYNEQFF.

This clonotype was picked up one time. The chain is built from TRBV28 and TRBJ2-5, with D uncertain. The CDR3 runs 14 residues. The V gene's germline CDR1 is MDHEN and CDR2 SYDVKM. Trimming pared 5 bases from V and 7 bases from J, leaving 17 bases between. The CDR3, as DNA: TGTGCCAGCAGTCTTGACACCGGTGGTGGGACCCAGTACTTC. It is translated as CASSLDTGGGTQYF.

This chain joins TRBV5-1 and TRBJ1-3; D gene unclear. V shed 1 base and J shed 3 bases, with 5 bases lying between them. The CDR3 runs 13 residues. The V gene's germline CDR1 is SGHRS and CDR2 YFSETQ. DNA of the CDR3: TGCGCCAGCAGCTTGCTAGGTGGAAACACCATATATTTT. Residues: CASSLLGGNTIYF. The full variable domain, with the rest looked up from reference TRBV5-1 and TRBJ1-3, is KAGVTQTPRYLIKTRGQQVTLSCSPISGHRSVSWYQQTPGQGLQFLFEYFSETQRNKGNFPGRFSGRQFSNSRSEMNVSTLELGDSALYLCASSLLGGNTIYFGEGSWLTVV.

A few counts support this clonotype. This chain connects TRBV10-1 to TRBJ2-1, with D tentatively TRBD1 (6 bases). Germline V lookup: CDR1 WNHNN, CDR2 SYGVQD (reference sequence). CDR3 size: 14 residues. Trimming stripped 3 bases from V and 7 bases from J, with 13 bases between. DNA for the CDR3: TGCGCCAGCAGTGAACAGGGCCTTTCGAATGAGCAGTTCTTC. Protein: CASSEQGLSNEQFF.

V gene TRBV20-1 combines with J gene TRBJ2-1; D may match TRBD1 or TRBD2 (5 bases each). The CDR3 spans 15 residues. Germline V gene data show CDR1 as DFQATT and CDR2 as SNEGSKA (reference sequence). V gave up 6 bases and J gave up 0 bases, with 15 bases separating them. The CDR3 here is CSADPGPSSYNEQFF. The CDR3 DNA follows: TGCAGTGCGGATCCGGGACCCAGCTCCTACAATGAGCAGTTCTTC.

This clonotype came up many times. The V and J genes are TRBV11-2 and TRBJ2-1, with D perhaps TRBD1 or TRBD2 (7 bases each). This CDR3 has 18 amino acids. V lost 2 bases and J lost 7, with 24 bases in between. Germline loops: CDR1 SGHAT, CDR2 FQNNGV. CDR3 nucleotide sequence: TGTGCCAGCAGCTTAATGGGGTCGGCAGGGGGGGTGGGAAATGAGCAGTTCTTC. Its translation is CASSLMGSAGGVGNEQFF.

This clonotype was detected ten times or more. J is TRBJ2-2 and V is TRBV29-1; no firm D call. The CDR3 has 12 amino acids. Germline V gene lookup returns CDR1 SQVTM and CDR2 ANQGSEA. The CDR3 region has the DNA TGCATCTGTCGATCGAACACCGGGGAGCTGTTTTTT. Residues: CICRSNTGELFF.

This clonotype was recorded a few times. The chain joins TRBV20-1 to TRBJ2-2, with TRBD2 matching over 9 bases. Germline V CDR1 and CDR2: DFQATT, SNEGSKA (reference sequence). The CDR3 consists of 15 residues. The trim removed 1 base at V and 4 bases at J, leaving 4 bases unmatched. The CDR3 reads CSARALAGTTGELFF. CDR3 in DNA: TGCAGTGCTAGAGCCCTAGCGGGGACCACCGGGGAGCTGTTTTTT.

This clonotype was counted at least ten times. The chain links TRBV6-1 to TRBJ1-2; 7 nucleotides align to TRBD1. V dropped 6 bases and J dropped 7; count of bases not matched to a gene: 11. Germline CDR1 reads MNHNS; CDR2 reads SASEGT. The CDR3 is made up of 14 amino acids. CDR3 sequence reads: CASSIYRGAGGYTF. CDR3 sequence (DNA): TGTGCCAGCAGCATTTACAGGGGTGCGGGTGGCTACACCTTC.